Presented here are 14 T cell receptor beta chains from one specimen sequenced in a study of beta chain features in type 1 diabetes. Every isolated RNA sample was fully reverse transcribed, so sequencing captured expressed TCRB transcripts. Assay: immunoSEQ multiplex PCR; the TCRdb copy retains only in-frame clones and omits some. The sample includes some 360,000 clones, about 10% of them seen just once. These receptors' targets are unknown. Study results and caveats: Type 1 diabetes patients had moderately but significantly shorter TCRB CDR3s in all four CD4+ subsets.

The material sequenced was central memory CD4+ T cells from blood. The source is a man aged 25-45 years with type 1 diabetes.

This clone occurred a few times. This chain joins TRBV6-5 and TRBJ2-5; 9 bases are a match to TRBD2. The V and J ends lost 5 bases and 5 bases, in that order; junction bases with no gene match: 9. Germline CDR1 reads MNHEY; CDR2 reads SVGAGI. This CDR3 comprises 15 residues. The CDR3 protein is CASSAPGTSSETQYF. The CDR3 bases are TGTGCCAGCAGTGCCCCCGGGACTAGCTCGGAGACCCAGTACTTC.

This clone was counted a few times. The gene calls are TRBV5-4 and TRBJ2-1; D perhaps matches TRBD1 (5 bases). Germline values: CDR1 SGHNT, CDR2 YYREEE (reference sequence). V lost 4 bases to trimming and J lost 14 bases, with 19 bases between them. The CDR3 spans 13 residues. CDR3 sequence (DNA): TGTGCCAGCAGCCCTGGACAAACCCTTAATGAGTTCTTC. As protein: CASSPGQTLNEFF.

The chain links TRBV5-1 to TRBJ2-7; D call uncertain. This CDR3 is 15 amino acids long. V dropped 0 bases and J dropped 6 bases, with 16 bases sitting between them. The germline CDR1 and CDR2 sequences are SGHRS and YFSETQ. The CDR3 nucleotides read TGCGCCAGCAGCTTGGTAATCTCGACGATGGGCGAGCAGTACTTC. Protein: CASSLVISTMGEQYF.

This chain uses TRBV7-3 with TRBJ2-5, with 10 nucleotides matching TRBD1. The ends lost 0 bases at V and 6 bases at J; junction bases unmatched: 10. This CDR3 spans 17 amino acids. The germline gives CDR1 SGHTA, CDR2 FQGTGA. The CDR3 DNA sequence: TGTGCCAGCAGCTTAACGTTTGCCGGGACAGGGGATCAGACCCAGTACTTC. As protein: CASSLTFAGTGDQTQYF.

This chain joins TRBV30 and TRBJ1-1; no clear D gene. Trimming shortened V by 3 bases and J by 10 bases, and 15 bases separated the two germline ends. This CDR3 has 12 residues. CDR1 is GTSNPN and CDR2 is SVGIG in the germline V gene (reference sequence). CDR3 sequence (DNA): TGTGCCTGGAGCAAAACTCTCCAAACAGCTTTCTTT. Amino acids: CAWSKTLQTAFF.

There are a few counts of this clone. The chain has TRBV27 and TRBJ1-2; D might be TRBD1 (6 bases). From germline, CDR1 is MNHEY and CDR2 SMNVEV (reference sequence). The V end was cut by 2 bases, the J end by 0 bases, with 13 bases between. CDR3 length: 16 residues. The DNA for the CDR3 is TGTGCCAGCAGTTTAACTGGACAGACTACTAACTATGGCTACACCTTC. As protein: CASSLTGQTTNYGYTF.

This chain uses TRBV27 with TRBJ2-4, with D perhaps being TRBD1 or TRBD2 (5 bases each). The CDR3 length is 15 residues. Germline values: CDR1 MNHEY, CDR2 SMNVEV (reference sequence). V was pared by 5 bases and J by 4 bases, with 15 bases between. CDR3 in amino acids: CASSLQGALKNIQYF. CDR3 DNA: TGTGCCAGCAGTCTCCAGGGAGCTTTGAAAAACATTCAGTACTTC.

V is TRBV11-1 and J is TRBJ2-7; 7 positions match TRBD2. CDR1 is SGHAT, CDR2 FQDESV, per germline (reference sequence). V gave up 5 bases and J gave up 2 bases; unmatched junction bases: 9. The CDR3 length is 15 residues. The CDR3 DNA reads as TGTGCCAGCAGCCCACCCGGGGGGTTGGCCTACGAGCAGTACTTC. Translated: CASSPPGGLAYEQYF.

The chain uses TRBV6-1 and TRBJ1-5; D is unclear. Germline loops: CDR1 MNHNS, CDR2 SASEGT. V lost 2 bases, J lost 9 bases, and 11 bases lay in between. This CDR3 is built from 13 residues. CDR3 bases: TGTGCCAGCAGTGAACGTGAACTGAGGCCCCAGCATTTT. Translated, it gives CASSERELRPQHF.

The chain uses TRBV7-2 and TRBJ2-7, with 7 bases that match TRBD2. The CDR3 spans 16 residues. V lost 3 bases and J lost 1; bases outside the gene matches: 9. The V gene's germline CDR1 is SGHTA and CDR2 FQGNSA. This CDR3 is CASSFSTGRVSYEQYF. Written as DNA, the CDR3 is TGTGCCAGCAGCTTTTCAACTGGGAGGGTATCCTACGAGCAGTACTTC.

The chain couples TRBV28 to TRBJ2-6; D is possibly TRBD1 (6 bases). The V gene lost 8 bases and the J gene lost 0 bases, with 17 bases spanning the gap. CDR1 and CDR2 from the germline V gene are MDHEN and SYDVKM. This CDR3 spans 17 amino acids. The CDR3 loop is CASVRGGTSSGANVLTF. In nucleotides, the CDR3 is TGTGCCAGCGTCCGAGGGGGAACTAGCTCTGGGGCCAACGTCCTGACTTTC.

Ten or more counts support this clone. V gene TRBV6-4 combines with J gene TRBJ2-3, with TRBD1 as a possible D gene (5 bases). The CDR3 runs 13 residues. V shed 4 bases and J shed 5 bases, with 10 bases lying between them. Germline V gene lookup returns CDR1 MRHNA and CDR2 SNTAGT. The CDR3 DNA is TGTGCCAGCAGTGGGGGCACGGGAGATACGCAGTATTTT. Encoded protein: CASSGGTGDTQYF.

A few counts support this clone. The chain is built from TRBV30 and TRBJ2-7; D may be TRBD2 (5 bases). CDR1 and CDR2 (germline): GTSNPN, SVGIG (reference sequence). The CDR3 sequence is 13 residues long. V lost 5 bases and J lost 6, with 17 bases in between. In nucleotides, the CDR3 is TGTGCCTGGTCGCGAGGGTCTACGTCCGAGCAGTACTTC. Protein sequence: CAWSRGSTSEQYF.

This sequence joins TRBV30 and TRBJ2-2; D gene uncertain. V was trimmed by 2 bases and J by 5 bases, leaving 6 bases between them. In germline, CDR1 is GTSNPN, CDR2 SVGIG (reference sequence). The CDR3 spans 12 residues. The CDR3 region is CAWSKGTGELFF. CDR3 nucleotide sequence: TGTGCCTGGAGTAAAGGAACCGGGGAGCTGTTTTTT.